Listed below are T cell receptor beta chains from one sample, sequenced in a study of cytomegalovirus exposure and HLA in healthy donors. Only in-frame clones appear in the TCRdb table, and some are missing; sequencing was by immunoSEQ multiplex PCR. The sample comprises around 99,000 clones, 74% of which are singletons, and around 15% rests with the top ten. The sample was PBMCs. The receptors were sampled from a middle-aged woman in good health and CMV-seropositive. Both conserved end residues are part of each CDR3. D genes are given only for firm matches. Clone size is stated in some rows and not others, as once, few, many or a class when expanded.

>-|13|-|TRBJ2-7|TRBV30
CAWIVWGGREQYF
TGTGCCTGGATAGTGTGGGGGGGCCGCGAGCAGTACTTC
>TRBD2|16|-|TRBJ2-3|TRBV6-1
CASSELAGGYTDTQYF
TGTGCCAGCAGTGAGTTAGCGGGGGGATACACAGATACGCAGTATTTT
>-|13|-|TRBJ1-2|TRBV27
CASSLHNNYGYTF
TGTGCCAGCAGTTTGCACAATAACTATGGCTACACCTTC
>-|14|-|TRBJ1-6|TRBV7-2
CASSPQVIDSPLHF
TGTGCCAGCAGCCCCCAGGTGATCGACTCACCCCTCCACTTT
>-|14|-|TRBJ2-3|TRBV5-1
CASSLLPSADTQYF
TGCGCCAGCAGCTTGCTCCCTAGCGCAGATACGCAGTATTTT
>-|12|-|TRBJ2-3|TRBV29-1
CSVESPRDTQYF
TGCAGCGTTGAATCCCCGCGTGATACGCAGTATTTT
>-|16|once|TRBJ1-4|TRBV5-6
CASSLPKRGTKEKLFF
TGTGCCAGCAGCTTGCCCAAGAGGGGGACGAAAGAAAAACTGTTTTTT
>-|14|-|TRBJ2-5|TRBV7-7
CAEVVTAFQETQYF
TGTGCGGAAGTCGTGACAGCTTTCCAAGAGACCCAGTACTTC
>TRBD1|15|few|TRBJ1-2|TRBV7-9
CASSLGGGADYGYTF
TGTGCCAGCAGCTTAGGAGGGGGCGCAGACTATGGCTACACCTTC
>TRBD1|14|-|TRBJ1-1|TRBV30
CAWSSQGMYTEAFF
TGTGCCTGGAGTTCACAGGGGATGTACACTGAAGCTTTCTTT
>TRBD1|14|-|TRBJ2-5|TRBV30
CAWSMDRRQETQYF
TGTGCCTGGTCGATGGACAGGCGCCAAGAGACCCAGTACTTC
>-|9|-|TRBJ1-6|TRBV30
CAVDPPLHF
TGTGCTGTAGATCCACCCCTCCACTTT